Presented here are 20 T cell receptor beta chains from one specimen sequenced in a study of blood T cell repertoires in COVID-19. Only in-frame clones appear in the TCRdb table, and some are missing; sequencing was by immunoSEQ multiplex PCR. Here the sample spans about 75,000 clones, 75% to 90% being singletons. Sample: peripheral blood. The receptors come from a human donor in a cohort sampled during active COVID-19.

Only one count was recorded for this clone. The chain employs TRBV19 and TRBJ1-1; D may be TRBD1 (6 bases). The V gene lost 4 bases and the J gene lost 7 bases, with 16 bases spanning the gap. The germline V gene has CDR1 LNHDA and CDR2 SQIVND (reference sequence). This CDR3 contains 14 residues. The CDR3 coding sequence is TGTGCCAGTAGTACTTTACAGGGTCGGGTTGAAGCTTTCTTT. It translates to CASSTLQGRVEAFF.

The chain links TRBV6-2 or TRBV6-3 to TRBJ2-3; 13 bases are a match to TRBD2. The germline CDR1 and CDR2 sequences are MNHEY and SVGEGT. There are 16 residues in the CDR3. J was trimmed by 2 bases and V by 2 bases; bases with no gene match: 1. The CDR3 reads CASSYGTSGNTDTQYF. DNA for the CDR3: TGTGCCAGCAGTTACGGGACTAGCGGGAACACAGATACGCAGTATTTT.

Concerning this clone itself: The sample has other DNA sequences that encode this CDR3 too. The chain links TRBV18 to TRBJ2-1, with 8 bases matching TRBD1. V trimming: 3 bases; J trimming: 6 bases; junction bases outside the gene matches: 4. Per germline, CDR1 KGHSH and CDR2 LQKENI. The CDR3 totals 14 residues. This chain's CDR3 is CASSPPGQGNEQFF. CDR3 in DNA: TGTGCCAGCTCACCTCCCGGACAGGGCAATGAGCAGTTCTTC.

The V call is TRBV19, the J call TRBJ1-6, with TRBD1 as a possible D gene (5 bases). Trimming shortened V by 6 bases and J by 7 bases, and 13 bases separated the two germline ends. This CDR3 has 14 residues. Germline V CDR1 and CDR2: LNHDA, SQIVND (reference sequence). The CDR3 protein is CASSTGTPNSPLHF. CDR3 nucleotides: TGTGCCAGTAGCACCGGGACTCCAAATTCACCCCTCCACTTT.

The chain joins TRBV7-9 to TRBJ2-3; D gene unclear. The CDR3 totals 12 residues. Germline V gene data show CDR1 as SEHNR and CDR2 as FQNEAQ (reference sequence). Trimming took 5 bases from V and 4 from J, leaving 7 bases between them. The CDR3 region is CASSPLADTQYF. CDR3 coding DNA: TGTGCCAGCAGCCCACTGGCAGATACGCAGTATTTT.

The V call is TRBV9, the J call TRBJ1-6; TRBD1 aligns across 9 bases. Germline CDR1 is SGDLS and CDR2 is YYNGEE. The V segment lost 3 bases and the J segment 2 bases; nucleotides outside the gene matches: 6. The CDR3 length is 17 residues. CDR3 nucleotide sequence: TGTGCCAGCAGCGACGGACAGGGGTTTCCCTATAATTCACCCCTCCACTTT. Its translation is CASSDGQGFPYNSPLHF.

This clone appeared once. The J gene is TRBJ2-1, the V gene TRBV4-2; 8 nucleotides agree with TRBD1. With V trimmed by 4 bases and J by 4 bases, 9 bases remained unmatched. CDR3 size: 16 residues. CDR1 LGHNA and CDR2 YNFKEQ come from the germline V gene. The CDR3 sequence is CASSPVDRVTYNEQFF. For the CDR3, the DNA is TGTGCCAGCAGCCCCGTGGACAGGGTGACATACAATGAGCAGTTCTTC.

J is TRBJ2-7 and V is TRBV28; 9 bases fit TRBD1. Germline V gene sequence: CDR1 MDHEN, CDR2 SYDVKM. CDR3 size: 19 residues. V shed 0 bases and J 2 bases; nucleotides not matched to a gene: 14. This CDR3 is CASSLWGTGLNPTPYEQYF. CDR3 DNA sequence: TGTGCCAGCAGTTTATGGGGGACAGGGCTTAACCCTACCCCCTACGAGCAGTACTTC.

The chain couples TRBV6-5 to TRBJ1-2; TRBD1 aligns across 7 bases. Germline CDR1 is MNHEY and CDR2 is SVGAGI. Germline trimming cut 5 bases from V and 5 bases from J; bases unmatched to any gene: 8. CDR3 length equals 14 residues. The CDR3 loop is CASSRQGGRYGYTF. DNA for the CDR3: TGTGCCAGCAGTCGACAGGGTGGGAGGTATGGCTACACCTTC.

The J gene is TRBJ2-1, the V gene TRBV5-8; TRBD2 matches at 7 bases. This CDR3 has 17 residues. The germline V gene encodes CDR1 SGHTS and CDR2 YDEGEE. The junction had 8 bases not matched to a gene; V was cut back by 0 bases and J by 2 bases. CDR3 sequence: CASSLALLANAYNEQFF. In DNA, the CDR3 is TGTGCCAGCAGCTTGGCCCTACTAGCGAACGCCTACAATGAGCAGTTCTTC. Full variable domain (outside the CDR3, taken from reference TRBV5-8 and TRBJ2-1): EAGVTQSPTHLIKTRGQQATLRCSPISGHTSVYWYQQALGLGLQFLLWYDEGEERNRGNFPPRFSGRQFPNYSSELNVNALELEDSALYLCASSLALLANAYNEQFFGPGTRLTVL.

The chain joins TRBV6-4 to TRBJ2-3; 8 positions match TRBD2. Germline V lookup: CDR1 MRHNA, CDR2 SNTAGT. V lost 6 bases to trimming and J lost 4 bases; unmatched junction nucleotides: 9. The length of the CDR3 is 15 residues. CDR3 sequence reads: CASRSRGGSADTQYF. The CDR3 bases are TGTGCCAGCAGAAGCCGGGGGGGCAGCGCAGATACGCAGTATTTT.

This sequence joins TRBV18 and TRBJ2-7, with 7 bases matching TRBD1. Germline-derived CDR1 and CDR2 are KGHSH and LQKENI. The CDR3 length is 16 residues. V trimming: 1 base; J trimming: 4 bases; junction bases outside the gene matches: 10. The CDR3 sequence: CASSPRQTGNFYEQYF. The CDR3 DNA follows: TGTGCCAGCTCACCACGGCAGACAGGGAATTTTTACGAGCAGTACTTC.

The rearrangement joins TRBV19 to TRBJ1-1, with TRBD1 identical over 7 bases. This CDR3 is built from 13 residues. J was trimmed by 5 bases and V by 8 bases; bases with no gene match: 8. Germline loops: CDR1 LNHDA, CDR2 SQIVND (reference sequence). The CDR3 DNA reads as TGTGCCAGTTCACAGGGGCGACGGACTGAAGCTTTCTTT. This translates into CASSQGRRTEAFF.

The chain couples TRBV10-3 to TRBJ1-4, with 7 bases that match TRBD1. Germline CDR1 ENHRY, CDR2 SYGVKD. The CDR3 extends over 15 amino acids. The V segment lost 6 bases and the J segment 2 bases; nucleotides outside the gene matches: 6. The CDR3 coding sequence is TGTGCCATCAGACGGGACAGCGATACTAATGAAAAACTGTTTTTT. This gives the protein CAIRRDSDTNEKLFF.

The chain has TRBV4-1 and TRBJ2-7, with D possibly being TRBD2 (6 bases). The CDR3 extends over 16 amino acids. V gave up 0 bases and J gave up 0 bases, with 12 bases separating them. Germline V gene data show CDR1 as MGHRA and CDR2 as YSYEKL. The CDR3 bases are TGCGCCAGCAGCCAAGATCGGGCTAGCGCCTCCTACGAGCAGTACTTC. This codes for CASSQDRASASYEQYF.

CDR3 bases: TGTGCCAGCAGCTCCGGGGGGACCGGGGAGCTGTTTTTT. Translated: CASSSGGTGELFF. This chain connects TRBV7-9 to TRBJ2-2; TRBD2 aligns across 7 bases. V shed 4 bases and J 5 bases; nucleotides not matched to a gene: 1. The length of the CDR3 is 13 residues. Germline lookup yields CDR1 SEHNR and CDR2 FQNEAQ (reference sequence).

The V and J genes are TRBV5-4 and TRBJ2-5; 14 bases map to TRBD2. With V trimmed by 4 bases and J by 2 bases, 4 bases remained unmatched. This CDR3 has 16 amino acids. Germline CDR1 SGHNT, CDR2 YYREEE (reference sequence). The CDR3 reads CASSTTSGGVQETQYF. The CDR3, as DNA: TGTGCCAGCAGCACGACTAGCGGGGGGGTACAAGAGACCCAGTACTTC.

This chain connects TRBV7-8 to TRBJ2-7; 8 bases fit TRBD1. The CDR3 length is 16 residues. Germline trimming cut 3 bases from V and 1 base from J; bases unmatched to any gene: 8. Germline lookup yields CDR1 SGHVS and CDR2 FQNEAQ. DNA of the CDR3: TGTGCCAGCAGCTTGAGGACAGGGTTTTTTTCCTACGAGCAGTACTTC. It yields the protein CASSLRTGFFSYEQYF.

This chain joins TRBV28 and TRBJ1-6; 7 bases are a match to TRBD1. This CDR3 has 14 residues. The V gene end was trimmed by 6 bases and the J gene end by 7 bases; junction bases not matched to a gene: 6. Germline CDR1 MDHEN, CDR2 SYDVKM. The CDR3 nucleotides read TGTGCCAGCAGAACGGGACAGCCGAATTCACCCCTCCACTTT. Protein product: CASRTGQPNSPLHF.

The chain has TRBV20-1 and TRBJ2-7; D gene uncertain. There are 11 residues in the CDR3. Trimming shortened V by 3 bases and J by 2 bases, and 5 bases separated the two germline ends. Per the germline V gene, CDR1 is DFQATT and CDR2 is SNEGSKA (reference sequence). The CDR3, as DNA: TGCAGTGCTAGCCAGGCCTACGAGCAGTACTTC. Encoded protein: CSASQAYEQYF.